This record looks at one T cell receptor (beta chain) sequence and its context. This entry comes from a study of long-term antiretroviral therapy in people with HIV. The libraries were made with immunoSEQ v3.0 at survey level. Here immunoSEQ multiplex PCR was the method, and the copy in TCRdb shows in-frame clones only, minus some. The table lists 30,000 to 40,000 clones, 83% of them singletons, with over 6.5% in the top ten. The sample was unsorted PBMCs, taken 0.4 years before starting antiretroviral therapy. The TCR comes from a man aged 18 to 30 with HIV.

DNA of the CDR3: TGTGCCAGCAGCGTAGGGGGCGCTGGGGGCTACACCTTC. Protein product: CASSVGGAGGYTF. The J gene is TRBJ1-2, the V gene TRBV11-2; 7 nucleotides line up with TRBD1. This CDR3 has 13 amino acids. The ends lost 5 bases at V and 8 bases at J; junction bases unmatched: 8. Germline V gene data show CDR1 as SGHAT and CDR2 as FQNNGV.